This is a list of T cell receptor beta chains from one sample in a study of identical twins. TCRdb fed the 5' RACE reads into MiXCR, producing one record per CDR3 protein. The profile shows under 800,000 distinct CDR3 sequences, less than 25% of them singletons. These records were also assigned to another study, of T cells expressing NK-cell markers.

Sequenced material: PBMCs. The receptors were sampled from a woman under 30 in good health. Both conserved end residues are part of each CDR3. A D gene is named only where the DNA matches it firmly. Some rows mark clone size as missing; the rest say once, few, many or name a class of expanded clone.

>many|TRBJ2-7|TRBV20-1|-
TGCAGTGCGACCGGGGGCTACGAGCAGTACTTC
CSATGGYEQYF
>few|TRBJ2-7|TRBV20-1|TRBD1
TGCAGTGCTAGGACGGGACAGAACTCCTACGAGCAGTACTTC
CSARTGQNSYEQYF
>many|TRBJ1-5|TRBV12-3/TRBV12-4|TRBD1
TGTGCCAGCAGACTGACAGGGAATAGCAATCAGCCCCAGCATTTT
CASRLTGNSNQPQHF
>few|TRBJ2-1|TRBV20-1|-
TGCAGTGCTAGAGGCGGGGACGGCCTCTACAATGAGCAGTTCTTC
CSARGGDGLYNEQFF
>many|TRBJ1-5|TRBV6-5|-
TGTGCCAGCAGTTACTCGAGAGGTCAGCCCCAGCATTTT
CASSYSRGQPQHF
>-|TRBJ2-2|TRBV10-3|-
TGTGCCATCAGTGGTATAGGGAGGAACACCGGGGAGCTGTTTTTT
CAISGIGRNTGELFF
>-|TRBJ2-6|TRBV5-1|-
TGCGCCAGCAGCTTATTGACAGGATTGGGTGGGGCCAACGTCCTGACTTTC
CASSLLTGLGGANVLTF
>-|TRBJ1-5|TRBV20-1|-
TGCAGTGCTCACAGGGCTAATAGCAATCAGCCCCAGCATTTT
CSAHRANSNQPQHF
>-|TRBJ2-5|TRBV5-1|-
TGCGCCAGCAGCTTCGACGGAGTTCCTCAAGAGACCCAGTACTTC
CASSFDGVPQETQYF
>few|TRBJ2-5|TRBV5-1|TRBD2
TGCGCCAGCAGCAGGCGGACTAGCGGAGGACTCCAAGAGACCCAGTACTTC
CASSRRTSGGLQETQYF
>-|TRBJ2-7|TRBV6-5|-
TGTGCCAGCAGTTATAGTGGGTTCTCCTACGAGCAGTACTTC
CASSYSGFSYEQYF
>-|TRBJ2-3|TRBV5-6|TRBD2
TGTGCCAGCAGCTTACTAGCGGGGGGGCCTGTCACAGATACGCAGTATTTT
CASSLLAGGPVTDTQYF
>-|TRBJ2-6|TRBV6-4|-
TGTGCCAGCAGTGCTGAGGGAGACAGGCCACTCTCTGGGGCCAACGTCCTGACTTTC
CASSAEGDRPLSGANVLTF
>few|TRBJ2-5|TRBV5-1|TRBD1
TGCGCCAGCGCCCTTGGGGGACAGAGAGGAGAGACCCAGTACTTC
CASALGGQRGETQYF
>few|TRBJ2-1|TRBV6-1|TRBD2
TGTGCAGTCGATGGGACTAGAGGAGGTGAGCAGTTCTTC
CAVDGTRGGEQFF
>-|TRBJ2-3|TRBV29-1|-
TGCAGCGTTCCTACCACGGCAGATACGCAGTATTTT
CSVPTTADTQYF
>-|TRBJ2-3|TRBV29-1|-
TGCAGCGCCGGACTATCTAGAGATACGCAGTATTTT
CSAGLSRDTQYF
>-|TRBJ2-2|TRBV15|TRBD1
TGTGCCACCAGGAACAGACAGGGGACCGGGGAGCTGTTTTTT
CATRNRQGTGELFF
>few|TRBJ2-3|TRBV29-1|-
TGCAGCGTCGCGACAGCCAACACAGATACGCAGTATTTT
CSVATANTDTQYF
>-|TRBJ2-1|TRBV10-2|TRBD2
TGCGCCAGCAGTGATTCCGGACTAGCGGGGAGCTCCTACAATGAGCAGTTCTTC
CASSDSGLAGSSYNEQFF
>-|TRBJ2-2|TRBV5-1|TRBD2
TGCGCCAGCAGGCGAAGCGGGGGGGCCCCCGGGGAGCTGTTTTTT
CASRRSGGAPGELFF
>-|TRBJ2-5|TRBV10-3|TRBD2
TGTGCCTCCGGGACTAGCGGGAGATCGGAGACCCAGTACTTC
CASGTSGRSETQYF
>-|TRBJ2-7|TRBV7-2|TRBD1
TGTGCCAGCAGCTTTCAGAGGGGGCCCGGCGAGCAGTACTTC
CASSFQRGPGEQYF
>-|TRBJ1-2|TRBV3-1|-
TGTGCCAGCAGCCAGCCTGGGGGAGGCTACACCTTC
CASSQPGGGYTF
>-|TRBJ2-7|TRBV10-3|-
TGTGCCATCAGTGAGTCGAGACTAAGGAGCTCCTACGAGCAGTACTTC
CAISESRLRSSYEQYF
>many|TRBJ1-4|TRBV6-4|TRBD1
TGTGCCAGCAGTCCAACAGGGGAAGGCGAAAAACTGTTTTTT
CASSPTGEGEKLFF
>few|TRBJ2-3|TRBV6-1|-
TGTGCCAGCAGTGAAGCGCGAAGAGGGGTCACAGATACGCAGTATTTT
CASSEARRGVTDTQYF
>many|TRBJ2-5|TRBV29-1|-
TGCAGCGTTGATGCGGCAGGGTGGGCTCAAGAGACCCAGTACTTC
CSVDAAGWAQETQYF
>many|TRBJ2-1|TRBV5-1|-
TGTGCCAGCAGCCCCGCCGCCTACAATGAGCAGTTCTTC
CASSPAAYNEQFF
>-|TRBJ2-1|TRBV7-2|-
TGTGCCAGCAGCTTTGGTAGCGCCCTTACCTACAATGAGCAGTTCTTC
CASSFGSALTYNEQFF
>-|TRBJ2-2|TRBV7-9|-
TGTGCCAGCAGCTTAATAACCCTCCCGGACGGGGAGCTGTTTTTT
CASSLITLPDGELFF
>few|TRBJ2-7|TRBV20-1|TRBD2
TGCAGTGCTACCTCCGGGACTAGCGCGAAGTACGAGCAGTACTTC
CSATSGTSAKYEQYF
>few|TRBJ1-2|TRBV20-1|-
TGCAGTGCTGAAGGACAGTTCTATGGCTACACCTTC
CSAEGQFYGYTF
>-|TRBJ2-3|TRBV12-3/TRBV12-4|-
TGTGCCACCAGAACTTGGGGCAGCACAGATACGCAGTATTTT
CATRTWGSTDTQYF
>-|TRBJ1-6|TRBV18|TRBD1
TGTGCCAGCTCAAGCCTTGGGACAGCCGGGACACCCCTCCACTTT
CASSSLGTAGTPLHF
>many|TRBJ2-5|TRBV27|-
TGTGCCAGCAGCCCTGATTTGGCTGGAGGGACCCAGTACTTC
CASSPDLAGGTQYF
>-|TRBJ2-7|TRBV6-1|TRBD2
TGTGCCTCCCCAGGGGCGGGGGGTTCCTACGAGCAGTACTTC
CASPGAGGSYEQYF
>many|TRBJ1-1|TRBV5-1|-
TGCGCCAGCAGCTTGGGCCTTGAGAACACTGAAGCTTTCTTT
CASSLGLENTEAFF
>few|TRBJ1-4|TRBV12-3/TRBV12-4|-
TGTGCCAGCAGCTTTGGGAGAATCTTGTTTTTT
CASSFGRILFF
>many|TRBJ2-3|TRBV20-1|TRBD1
TGCAGTGCTTCAGTCCGGGACAGGGGCACAGATACGCAGTATTTT
CSASVRDRGTDTQYF
>-|TRBJ2-1|TRBV5-1|TRBD2
TGCGCCAGCAGCGCCGGACTAGCGGGTGATCGGTGGGAGCAGTTCTTC
CASSAGLAGDRWEQFF
>-|TRBJ1-1|TRBV20-1|TRBD1
TGCAGTGCTAGACCCAGGGGGGGGAACACTGAAGCTTTCTTT
CSARPRGGNTEAFF
>-|TRBJ2-5|TRBV9|-
TGTGCCAGCACGACCGGGACAACGAACCAAGAGACCCAGTACTTC
CASTTGTTNQETQYF
>few|TRBJ2-3|TRBV9|TRBD1
TGTGCCAGCAGCAGACAGGGGGCTTCCGCAGATACGCAGTATTTT
CASSRQGASADTQYF
>-|TRBJ2-1|TRBV29-1|-
TGCAGCGTGCCAGCCGGGTACAATGAGCAGTTCTTC
CSVPAGYNEQFF
>-|TRBJ2-7|TRBV3-1|TRBD1
TGTGCCAGCAGGTACCGGGACAGGGGAGTCTACGAGCAGTACTTC
CASRYRDRGVYEQYF
>few|TRBJ2-3|TRBV12-3/TRBV12-4|TRBD2
TGTGCCAGCATCCGAGCGGGAACAGATACGCAGTATTTT
CASIRAGTDTQYF
>many|TRBJ2-7|TRBV29-1|-
TGCAGCGTCACCGGGACCTCCTACGAGCAGTACTTC
CSVTGTSYEQYF
>few|TRBJ1-5|TRBV20-1|TRBD1
TGCAGTGCCCCGGACCGGGACAGGGGGGGGGATCAGCCCCAGCATTTT
CSAPDRDRGGDQPQHF
>many|TRBJ2-7|TRBV12-3/TRBV12-4|TRBD2
TGTGCCAGCCGCTTAACTAGCGGGTCCTACGAGCAGTACTTC
CASRLTSGSYEQYF
>many|TRBJ2-1|TRBV20-1|TRBD2
TGCAGTGCTAGTAGAGGACTAGCGGGGCTCAATGAGCAGTTCTTC
CSASRGLAGLNEQFF
>few|TRBJ2-3|TRBV20-1|TRBD2
TGCAGTGCTAGAGATCGGGGACTAGCGGGAGTCGGGAATACGCAGTATTTT
CSARDRGLAGVGNTQYF
>many|TRBJ1-6|TRBV7-9|-
TGTGCCAGCAGCCCACAGGGTACGAATTCACCCCTCCACTTT
CASSPQGTNSPLHF
>-|TRBJ2-1|TRBV5-5|TRBD2
TGTGCCAGCAGCTTGGAACCGGGACTAGCGGACCCCATGGCGTTCTTC
CASSLEPGLADPMAFF
>-|TRBJ2-3|TRBV2|TRBD2
TGTGCCACGGGTGCACTAGCGCAAACAGATACGCAGTATTTT
CATGALAQTDTQYF
>many|TRBJ1-1|TRBV9|-
TGTGCCAGCAGCGTAGGGGGGGAGAACACTGAAGCTTTCTTT
CASSVGGENTEAFF
>-|TRBJ2-1|TRBV5-6|-
TGTGCCAGCAGCGGGGACCTTTTATACAATGAGCAGTTCTTC
CASSGDLLYNEQFF